By share, the clone carrying this T cell receptor beta chain ranks as medium-sized. These data belong to a study of OX40 agonist ivuxolimab in advanced cancers. Profiling relied on immunoSEQ multiplex PCR, and the TCRdb table lists in-frame clones only, not all of them. The sample lists fewer than 50,000 clones, 91% occurring once. This CDR3 is 17 amino acids long. Germline loops: CDR1 MNHEY, CDR2 SMNVEV (reference sequence). V was clipped by 2 bases and J by 4 bases, with 18 bases between them. This TCR was sampled from an adult with an advanced solid tumor such as melanoma, head and neck, liver or kidney cancer. The V and J genes are TRBV27 and TRBJ2-1; unclear D gene. Specimen: CD4+ or CD8+ T cells sorted from blood, collected in a trial of the OX40 agonist ivuxolimab. The CDR3 spells CASSLRTTEIRYNEQFF. The CDR3 DNA sequence: TGTGCCAGCAGTTTACGAACCACGGAGATACGGTACAATGAGCAGTTCTTC.